Each of the 27 T cell receptor beta chains below was sequenced from the same sample in a study of T cells after yellow fever vaccination. TCRdb processed the 5' RACE reads anew with MiXCR; each CDR3 protein has one entry. Counted here are hundreds of thousands of distinct CDR3 sequences, 21% occurring once; the ten biggest clones make up around 16%. This specimen was PBMCs, taken roughly 20 days after the first yellow fever vaccination. These receptors came from a young man who received the YFV17D yellow fever vaccine.

The chain is built from TRBV9 and TRBJ2-2, with a tentative D call TRBD1 (6 bases). The ends were cut back, 4 bases at V and 0 bases at J, with 13 bases in the middle. The CDR3 spans 16 residues. Germline CDR1 SGDLS, CDR2 YYNGEE. As DNA, the CDR3 is TGTGCCAGCAGCTACCCGACAGGACCGAACACCGGGGAGCTGTTTTTT. Its protein is CASSYPTGPNTGELFF.

In its sample, this clonotype was seen a few times. Being one base from a much bigger clone, this may be a read error. V usage is TRBV2 and J usage is TRBJ2-2; 9 nucleotides line up with TRBD2. Germline loops: CDR1 SNHLY, CDR2 FYNNEI. The CDR3 has 18 residues. CDR3 loop: CACSAATLRGGLGGELFF. In DNA, the CDR3 is TGTGCCTGCAGTGCCGCGACTTTGCGGGGGGGCCTCGGCGGGGAGCTGTTTTTT.

This clonotype has more than one count but fewer than ten. This chain uses TRBV7-9 with TRBJ1-4, with 11 bases fitting TRBD1. Germline V gives CDR1 SEHNR, CDR2 FQNEAQ (reference sequence). The CDR3 contains 15 residues. The junction had 5 bases not matched to a gene; V was cut back by 4 bases and J by 7 bases. The CDR3 protein is CASSSPGQGVEKLFF. The CDR3 region has the DNA TGTGCCAGCAGCTCACCGGGACAGGGGGTTGAAAAACTGTTTTTT.

The V and J genes are TRBV15 and TRBJ1-5; the match to TRBD1 covers 7 bases. The germline gives CDR1 LNHNV, CDR2 YYDKDF (reference sequence). The CDR3 runs 15 residues. J gave up 2 bases and V 3 bases, and 4 bases lay outside the gene matches. CDR3 loop: CATSSETGGNQPQHF. CDR3 in DNA: TGTGCCACCAGCAGCGAAACAGGGGGCAATCAGCCCCAGCATTTT.

The V call is TRBV28, the J call TRBJ2-1; D may be TRBD1 or TRBD2 (6 bases each). V gave up 8 bases and J gave up 2 bases, with 16 bases separating them. The CDR3 has 15 residues. Per germline, CDR1 MDHEN and CDR2 SYDVKM. The CDR3, as DNA: TGTGCCAGCGGATTGGTCCGGGGGCCCTACAATGAGCAGTTCTTC. Its protein is CASGLVRGPYNEQFF.

This clonotype has only a few counts. V gene TRBV7-2 combines with J gene TRBJ2-3; D gene uncertain. The CDR3 is made up of 16 amino acids. Germline CDR1 reads SGHTA; CDR2 reads FQGNSA. Between the trimmed V and J ends, which lost 2 bases and 2 bases, there was a span of 14 bases. The CDR3: CASSLYSGFDTDTQYF. Here the CDR3 DNA reads TGTGCCAGCAGCTTATATTCCGGATTTGACACAGATACGCAGTATTTT.

This clonotype has only one observation. The chain combines TRBV27 with TRBJ1-5; 7 bases fit TRBD1. CDR1 and CDR2 from the germline V gene are MNHEY and SMNVEV (reference sequence). The CDR3 runs 13 residues. Germline trimming cut 6 bases from V and 6 bases from J; bases unmatched to any gene: 5. The CDR3, as DNA: TGTGCCAGCAGACAGGGGCGGACTCAGCCCCAGCATTTT. The encoded protein is CASRQGRTQPQHF.

This clonotype was detected a few times. V usage is TRBV6-5 and J usage is TRBJ1-1, with D possibly TRBD1 on 6 matching bases. The CDR3 has 16 amino acids. Germline assignment: CDR1 MNHEY and CDR2 SVGAGI. V was shortened by 2 bases and J by 4 bases, with 17 bases between the two germline ends. In DNA form, the CDR3 reads TGTGCCAGCAGTTACGGGGTCGGGGGGCTATCCACTGAAGCTTTCTTT. Translated: CASSYGVGGLSTEAFF.

The rearrangement links TRBV7-9 to TRBJ1-4; a weak D match, TRBD1 (6 bases). The germline CDR1 and CDR2 sequences are SEHNR and FQNEAQ (reference sequence). Trimming took 5 bases from V and 1 from J, leaving 17 bases between them. This CDR3 is built from 17 residues. The CDR3 loop reads CASSGHIQGRTNEKLFF. Written as DNA, the CDR3 is TGTGCCAGCAGCGGCCATATACAGGGACGAACTAATGAAAAACTGTTTTTT.

The sample holds a few counts of this clonotype. The chain has TRBV6-5 and TRBJ1-2; D not resolved. Germline V lookup: CDR1 MNHEY, CDR2 SVGAGI. V was cut by 6 bases and J by 4 bases, with 6 bases left in between. The CDR3 length is 11 residues. Here the CDR3 reads CASSNAYGYTF. DNA for the CDR3: TGTGCCAGCAGCAACGCCTATGGCTACACCTTC.

This chain uses TRBV28 with TRBJ2-3, with 10 bases lining up with TRBD2. The CDR3 totals 20 residues. The V gene's germline CDR1 is MDHEN and CDR2 SYDVKM. Trimming at V came to 1 base and at J to 4 bases, leaving 17 bases not matched to a gene. The CDR3 protein is CASSLSEKVWSGGAADTQYF. DNA of the CDR3: TGTGCCAGCAGTTTATCGGAAAAGGTCTGGAGCGGGGGGGCGGCAGATACGCAGTATTTT.

This chain uses TRBV3-1 with TRBJ2-3, with 16 nucleotides matching TRBD2. The trim removed 6 bases at V and 0 bases at J, leaving 6 bases unmatched. There are 18 residues in the CDR3. Germline V gene sequence: CDR1 LGHDT, CDR2 YNNKEL (reference sequence). The CDR3 region has the DNA TGTGCCAGCAGATATCCGGGACTAGCGGGGGGGAGCACAGATACGCAGTATTTT. Protein: CASRYPGLAGGSTDTQYF.

This clonotype was observed a handful of times. The chain joins TRBV25-1 to TRBJ2-7; D remains unclear. Germline-derived CDR1 and CDR2 are MGHDK and SYGVNS. The CDR3 is made up of 14 amino acids. V was clipped by 2 bases and J by 3 bases, with 11 bases between them. The DNA of the CDR3 is TGTGCCAGCAGTGAAAGGACGGAGAACTACGAGCAGTACTTC. The encoded protein is CASSERTENYEQYF.

The V gene is TRBV19, the J gene TRBJ2-1, with 10 bases matching TRBD2. With 5 bases clipped from V and 2 bases from J, the junction kept 9 bases outside the gene matches. The CDR3 spans 17 residues. Germline assignment: CDR1 LNHDA and CDR2 SQIVND (reference sequence). The CDR3: CASSGRITSGAYNEQFF. CDR3 nucleotide sequence: TGTGCCAGTAGTGGCCGCATTACTAGCGGGGCCTACAATGAGCAGTTCTTC.

This clonotype was observed a handful of times. V gene TRBV7-9 combines with J gene TRBJ2-2; 7 bases match TRBD1. V lost 5 bases to trimming and J lost 3 bases; unmatched junction nucleotides: 9. Germline V CDR1 and CDR2: SEHNR, FQNEAQ (reference sequence). This CDR3 comprises 16 residues. In DNA form, the CDR3 reads TGTGCCAGCAGCCCTAGGGGCGACAGGGACACCGGGGAGCTGTTTTTT. Translating it yields CASSPRGDRDTGELFF.

The chain joins TRBV6-5 to TRBJ2-5, with a possible D match to TRBD1 (6 bases). The V end lost 2 bases, the J end lost 3 bases, and 19 bases lay between the germline ends. The CDR3 spans 17 residues. Germline CDR1 reads MNHEY; CDR2 reads SVGAGI. CDR3 in DNA: TGTGCCAGCAGTTACGGCGGACAGTCCCTAGGGAAAGAGACCCAGTACTTC. As protein: CASSYGGQSLGKETQYF.

This chain uses TRBV4-2 with TRBJ2-2; the match to TRBD1 covers 11 bases. CDR3 length: 18 residues. The V gene end was trimmed by 1 base and the J gene end by 4 bases; junction bases not matched to a gene: 8. Germline V gives CDR1 LGHNA, CDR2 YNFKEQ. CDR3 DNA: TGTGCCAGCAGCCAAGTGGGGACAGGGGGGATGTCCACCGGGGAGCTGTTTTTT. Encoded protein: CASSQVGTGGMSTGELFF.

The table lists this clonotype with a few counts. The DNA for the CDR3 is TGTGCCAGCAGGGTGGGACAGAATAATTCACCCCTCCACTTT. Its translation: CASRVGQNNSPLHF. The chain links TRBV12-3 or TRBV12-4 to TRBJ1-6; 7 bases are shared with TRBD1. J lost 5 bases, V lost 6 bases, and 4 bases had no gene match. The length of the CDR3 is 14 residues.

This clonotype was detected a few times. This rearrangement joins TRBV20-1 to TRBJ2-5; 7 bases align to TRBD2. V was clipped by 3 bases and J by 1 base; unmatched bases: 5. CDR3 length equals 14 residues. Germline V gene sequence: CDR1 DFQATT, CDR2 SNEGSKA (reference sequence). DNA of the CDR3: TGCAGTGCTAGTGGGGCGGGAGTCCAAGAGACCCAGTACTTC. Protein sequence: CSASGAGVQETQYF.

This chain links TRBV29-1 with TRBJ2-1, with TRBD2 as a possible D gene (5 bases). This CDR3 spans 14 amino acids. Germline-derived CDR1 and CDR2 are SQVTM and ANQGSEA. V was cut by 1 base and J by 6 bases, with 13 bases left in between. This chain's CDR3 is CSVEGKLGSNEQFF. CDR3 DNA: TGCAGCGTTGAAGGCAAACTAGGGAGCAATGAGCAGTTCTTC.

This clonotype was counted a few times. The V call is TRBV15, the J call TRBJ2-7, with TRBD2 identical over 15 bases. The CDR3 extends over 17 amino acids. Germline V gene sequence: CDR1 LNHNV, CDR2 YYDKDF (reference sequence). Trimming cost V 0 bases and J 5 bases; bases outside gene matches: 5. CDR3: CATSREKGLAGGHEQYV. The DNA for the CDR3 is TGTGCCACCAGCAGAGAGAAGGGACTAGCGGGGGGACACGAGCAGTACGTC.

A few counts support this clonotype. The V and J genes are TRBV28 and TRBJ2-7; maybe TRBD2 (6 bases). The germline V gene has CDR1 MDHEN and CDR2 SYDVKM. The CDR3 is made up of 13 amino acids. V was trimmed by 3 bases and J by 6 bases, leaving 12 bases between them. CDR3 sequence: CASSFFREAEQYV. The CDR3 DNA is TGTGCCAGCAGTTTCTTTAGGGAGGCCGAGCAGTACGTC.

This clonotype was picked up a small number of times. This chain uses TRBV9 with TRBJ2-3; D may be TRBD1 (6 bases). The V gene's germline CDR1 is SGDLS and CDR2 YYNGEE. Deletions cut 0 bases from V and 0 bases from J, with 8 bases between. The CDR3 sequence is 15 residues long. CDR3 coding DNA: TGTGCCAGCAGCGTAGAGGGGGTAAGCACAGATACGCAGTATTTT. Its translation: CASSVEGVSTDTQYF. The variable domain in full, completed from reference TRBV9 and TRBJ2-3, reads DSGVTQTPKHLITATGQRVTLRCSPRSGDLSVYWYQQSLDQGLQFLIQYYNGEERAKGNILERFSAQQFPDLHSELNLSSLELGDSALYFCASSVEGVSTDTQYFGPGTRLTVL.

This clonotype was picked up one time. The chain carries TRBV4-1 and TRBJ2-3, with D uncertain. Germline CDR1 reads MGHRA; CDR2 reads YSYEKL. Trimming pared 0 bases from V and 6 bases from J, leaving 13 bases between. The CDR3 totals 15 residues. As DNA, the CDR3 is TGCGCCAGCAGCCAAGATTCCCCGAGTGTGGATACGCAGTATTTT. This translates into CASSQDSPSVDTQYF.

CDR3 bases: TGTGCCAGCAGCCGAGGGGGGTCTAACTCTGGAAACACCATATATTTT. This translates into CASSRGGSNSGNTIYF. This chain connects TRBV12-3 or TRBV12-4 to TRBJ1-3; D is perhaps TRBD1 (6 bases). Deletions cut 6 bases from V and 0 bases from J, with 15 bases between. The CDR3 spans 16 residues.

This clonotype came up a few times. The chain uses TRBV2 and TRBJ2-2; 7 nucleotides agree with TRBD1. CDR3 length: 15 amino acids. The junction had 8 bases not matched to a gene; V was cut back by 3 bases and J by 7 bases. CDR1 is SNHLY, CDR2 FYNNEI, per germline. The CDR3 region is CASSDPTGADGELFF. The DNA for the CDR3 is TGTGCCAGCAGTGACCCTACAGGGGCCGACGGGGAGCTGTTTTTT.

The rearrangement links TRBV7-9 to TRBJ1-1; D possibly corresponds to TRBD1 (5 bases). The CDR3 is 12 residues long. Trimming left V 8 bases short and J 1 base short, with 8 bases between. Germline V gene lookup returns CDR1 SEHNR and CDR2 FQNEAQ (reference sequence). The CDR3 region is CASGGQNTEAFF. The CDR3 DNA reads TGTGCCAGCGGTGGACAGAACACTGAAGCTTTCTTT.